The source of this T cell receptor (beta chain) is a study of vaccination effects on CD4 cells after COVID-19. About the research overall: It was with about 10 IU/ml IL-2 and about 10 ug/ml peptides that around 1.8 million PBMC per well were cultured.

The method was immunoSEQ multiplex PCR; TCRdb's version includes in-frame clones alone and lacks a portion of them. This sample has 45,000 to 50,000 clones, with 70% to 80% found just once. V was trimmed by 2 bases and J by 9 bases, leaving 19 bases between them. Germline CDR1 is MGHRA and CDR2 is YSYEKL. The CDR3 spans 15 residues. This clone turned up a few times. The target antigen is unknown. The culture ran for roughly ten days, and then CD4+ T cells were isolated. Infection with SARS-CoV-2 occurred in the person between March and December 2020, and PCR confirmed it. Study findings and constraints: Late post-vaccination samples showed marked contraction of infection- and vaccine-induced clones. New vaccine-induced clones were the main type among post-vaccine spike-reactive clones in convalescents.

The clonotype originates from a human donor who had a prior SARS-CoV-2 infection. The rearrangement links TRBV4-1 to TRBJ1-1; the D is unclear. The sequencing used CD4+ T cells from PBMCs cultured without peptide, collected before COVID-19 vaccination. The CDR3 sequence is CASSQLLLRHSQAFF. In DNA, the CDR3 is TGCGCCAGCAGCCAACTCCTGCTTCGGCACTCCCAAGCTTTCTTT.